A selection of T cell receptor beta chains follows, all from one sample in a study of post-analysis software for immune sequencing data. TCRdb re-called the PCR reads through MiXCR, storing one row per CDR3 protein. There are about half a million distinct CDR3 sequences in the sample; around a third occur only once, and 4.5% to 7.5% lies in the top ten. The sequenced material came from blood. The receptors shown here come from a girl aged 2 to 17 with multiple sclerosis. CDR3s include the opening cysteine and the closing phenylalanine or tryptophan. The D gene is left open where the match is weak. Rows may omit the clone size; those that give it use once, few, many or a size class.

DNA,CDR3,size,J,V,D
TGCGCCATCGAAGCCTGGACTAGCGGGGTGAATGAGCAGTTCTTC,CAIEAWTSGVNEQFF,few,TRBJ2-1,TRBV5-1,TRBD2
TGCAGCGTTGATTGGGACAGGGGGACAGATACGCAGTATTTT,CSVDWDRGTDTQYF,many,TRBJ2-3,TRBV29-1,TRBD1
TGTGCCAGCAGTGGATCGGCTAACTATGGCTACACCTTC,CASSGSANYGYTF,.,TRBJ1-2,TRBV25-1,.
TGCAGCGGTTGCGGGGAGACCCAGTACTTC,CSGCGETQYF,.,TRBJ2-5,TRBV29-1,.
TGTGCCAGCAGCTTAGATGTGGGACTAGCGGGGCCCCCCTACGAGCAGTACTTC,CASSLDVGLAGPPYEQYF,many,TRBJ2-7,TRBV11-2,TRBD2
TGTGCCAGCTCACCGACAGGGGGTGAGCAGTTCTTC,CASSPTGGEQFF,few,TRBJ2-1,TRBV18,TRBD1
TGCAGTGCTACCAGGAGGTGGACTGAAGCTTTCTTT,CSATRRWTEAFF,.,TRBJ1-1,TRBV20-1,.
TGTGCCAGCAGCGCAGAGAACAGGGGGCGCTTCAAAAACATTCAGTACTTC,CASSAENRGRFKNIQYF,.,TRBJ2-4,TRBV27,TRBD1
TGCAGCGTGTTGCGGGATAAGACCCAGTACTTC,CSVLRDKTQYF,many,TRBJ2-5,TRBV29-1,.
TGTGCCAGCAGTGACCAGGGAAGGACAGGGCTGAACAATGAGCAGTTCTTC,CASSDQGRTGLNNEQFF,.,TRBJ2-1,TRBV6-1,TRBD1
TGTGCCAGCAGCCTATCGGGTTCGAACGAGCAGTACTTC,CASSLSGSNEQYF,.,TRBJ2-7,TRBV11-2,.
TGTGCCAGCAGCCCCCGGGGTACCGCCACAGATACGCAGTATTTT,CASSPRGTATDTQYF,.,TRBJ2-3,TRBV9,.
TGTGCCATCAGCCAGGACCCCTACGAGCAGTACTTC,CAISQDPYEQYF,.,TRBJ2-7,TRBV10-3,.
TGTGCCAGCAGTTCAATCCTCACAGGGAACCAAGAGACCCAGTACTTC,CASSSILTGNQETQYF,.,TRBJ2-5,TRBV28,.
TGCGCCAGCAGCACAGGGGTCTACAATGAGCAGTTCTTC,CASSTGVYNEQFF,few,TRBJ2-1,TRBV5-1,TRBD1
TGTGCCAGCAGCTTATGGTCAGCCAAAATTATATCGACCCAGCATTTT,CASSLWSAKIISTQHF,.,TRBJ1-5,TRBV7-2,.
TGTGCCAGCAGCGGCTGGACTAGCGGGGGCTTCGGCACCTACAATGAGCAGTTCTTC,CASSGWTSGGFGTYNEQFF,many,TRBJ2-1,TRBV9,TRBD2
TGTGCCACATCAGGGCAGGGCCCCTACGAGCAGTACTTC,CATSGQGPYEQYF,few,TRBJ2-7,TRBV6-1,.
TGTGCCAGCAGCCAGGCGGTGAGCAATCAGCCCCAGCATTTT,CASSQAVSNQPQHF,.,TRBJ1-5,TRBV3-1,.
TGCGCCAGCAGCGCGCGAGAAGAGACCCAGTACTTC,CASSAREETQYF,few,TRBJ2-5,TRBV5-1,.
TGCAGTGCGGCGGGACAGGGGGCATTGGAGACCCAGTACTTC,CSAAGQGALETQYF,.,TRBJ2-5,TRBV20-1,TRBD1
TGTGCCAGCAGTCCCCAGGGCCAAGAGACCCAGTACTTC,CASSPQGQETQYF,.,TRBJ2-5,TRBV28,.
TGTGCCAGCAGGCGGACTAGCGGGGGTTTGGGAGAGACCCAGTACTTC,CASRRTSGGLGETQYF,few,TRBJ2-5,TRBV3-1,TRBD2
TGCAGTGCTAGCGAGTCAGGGACCTCTGGATTGCAGCAGTTCTTC,CSASESGTSGLQQFF,once,TRBJ2-1,TRBV20-1,.
TGTGCCACCAGTGGGGGCGGGGCGGCTGAAAAACTGTTTTTT,CATSGGGAAEKLFF,.,TRBJ1-4,TRBV24-1,.
TGCGCCAGCAGCCACTCATGGTCCCGACAGGGGAACATGAACACTGAAGCTTTCTTT,CASSHSWSRQGNMNTEAFF,.,TRBJ1-1,TRBV4-1,TRBD1
TGTGCCAGCAGCTTGCCAGGGCGGGCCGGGGAGCTGTTTTTT,CASSLPGRAGELFF,.,TRBJ2-2,TRBV5-6,.
TGTGCCAGCAGTTACTCGTGGCAGGGACTCACAGATACGCAGTATTTT,CASSYSWQGLTDTQYF,few,TRBJ2-3,TRBV6-2/TRBV6-3,.
TGTGCCAGCAGCCAAGCAGGGACCCAAGAGACCCAGTACTTC,CASSQAGTQETQYF,many,TRBJ2-5,TRBV3-1,.
TGTGCCAGCAGCGTGGCGGAACTCCCAGAAAGGTCCTACAATGAGCAGTTCTTC,CASSVAELPERSYNEQFF,few,TRBJ2-1,TRBV5-6,.
TGTGCCAGCAGCTTAGGGGACAGGGCACGTCAGCCCCAGCATTTT,CASSLGDRARQPQHF,few,TRBJ1-5,TRBV11-2,TRBD1
TGTGCCAGCACCCGGCTAGCGGGGCCCGCAGATACGCAGTATTTT,CASTRLAGPADTQYF,.,TRBJ2-3,TRBV2,TRBD2
TGTGCCATCAAGGACAGGGATAGCACAGATACGCAGTATTTT,CAIKDRDSTDTQYF,.,TRBJ2-3,TRBV10-3,TRBD1
TGCGCCAGCAGCTTGTCGCGCAATGAGCAGTTCTTC,CASSLSRNEQFF,many,TRBJ2-1,TRBV5-1,.
TGCAGCGTTGAAGTCGGGGGGTCGCACTATGGCTACACCTTC,CSVEVGGSHYGYTF,.,TRBJ1-2,TRBV29-1,.
TGCAGCGTTGTTGCCGGCACAGATACGCAGTATTTT,CSVVAGTDTQYF,many,TRBJ2-3,TRBV29-1,.
TGTGCCAGCAGTTACAGCCTAGCGGGGAAGGTCTACGAGCAGTACTTC,CASSYSLAGKVYEQYF,few,TRBJ2-7,TRBV6-6,TRBD2
TGTGCCAGCAGCGACTGGGACAGGGGTTCGGCCACTGAAGCTTTCTTT,CASSDWDRGSATEAFF,.,TRBJ1-1,TRBV13,TRBD1
TGTGCCAGCAGCACAGCCGGAGGTGAAAAACTGTTTTTT,CASSTAGGEKLFF,.,TRBJ1-4,TRBV14,.
TGCGCCAGCACCAAGGTGTCCCTGGGCACCGGGGAGCTGTTTTTT,CASTKVSLGTGELFF,.,TRBJ2-2,TRBV10-2,.
TGTGCCAGCAGGGATAGATTTAATTACAGCGTCAACTATGGCTACACCTTC,CASRDRFNYSVNYGYTF,few,TRBJ1-2,TRBV2,.
TGTGCCAGCAGTCGAGACGGTTCTCGCTACACCTTC,CASSRDGSRYTF,many,TRBJ1-2,TRBV7-9,.
TGTGCCAGCAGTCTAGGACTAGTGGTGGATACGCAGTATTTT,CASSLGLVVDTQYF,.,TRBJ2-3,TRBV6-5,TRBD2
TGCAGCGTTGACTCCGGGGCTTTTTCTAACTATGGCTACACCTTC,CSVDSGAFSNYGYTF,.,TRBJ1-2,TRBV29-1,.
TGTGCCAGCAGTTGGGACAGGGGAGGAACCGGGGAGCTGTTTTTT,CASSWDRGGTGELFF,.,TRBJ2-2,TRBV27,TRBD1